The source of this T cell receptor beta chain is a study of response to subunit inactivated influenza vaccine. Germline V gene lookup returns CDR1 GTSNPN and CDR2 SVGIG (reference sequence). Trimming took 1 base from V and 6 from J; bases not matched to a gene: 3. The CDR3 has 12 residues. MiXCR, run by TCRdb on the RT-PCR reads, gives a single entry per CDR3 protein. This sample has hundreds of thousands of distinct CDR3 sequences, with roughly 12% found just once. These data were also reused for a study on T cells expressing NK-cell markers. That paper adds: In generating TCR beta cDNA, 5'RACE template switching with UMIs was used.

This specimen consisted of PBMCs from blood, obtained on the day of vaccination. The J gene is TRBJ2-7, the V gene TRBV30, with 7 bases that match TRBD1. The receptor was isolated from a man aged 50-60 years who received an inactivated influenza vaccine. CDR3 sequence: CAWSGQGREQYF. CDR3 in DNA: TGTGCCTGGAGTGGACAGGGTCGCGAGCAGTACTTC.